This TCR beta chain was recovered during a study of blood T cell repertoires in COVID-19. Authors' data handling: The assay estimated nucleated cells by amplifying reference gene primers. Measured with immunoSEQ multiplex PCR; TCRdb has only the in-frame clones, and not every one. Clone size and V and J calls were adopted from that table, with D and trimming inferred from the DNA. Of fewer than 20,000 clones listed, over 75% are singletons. The CDR3 is 15 amino acids. CDR1 and CDR2 from the germline V gene are MGHDK and SYGVNS. Trimming pared 4 bases from V and 0 bases from J, leaving 10 bases between. This clone has only a few counts.

The sequence was obtained from a woman in her 70s with active COVID-19. This chain joins TRBV25-1 and TRBJ2-1, with D hard to call. Sequencing used peripheral blood. The chain's CDR3 is CASSVSRSSYNEQFF. The DNA for the CDR3 is TGTGCCAGCAGTGTCAGCCGGAGCTCCTACAATGAGCAGTTCTTC.